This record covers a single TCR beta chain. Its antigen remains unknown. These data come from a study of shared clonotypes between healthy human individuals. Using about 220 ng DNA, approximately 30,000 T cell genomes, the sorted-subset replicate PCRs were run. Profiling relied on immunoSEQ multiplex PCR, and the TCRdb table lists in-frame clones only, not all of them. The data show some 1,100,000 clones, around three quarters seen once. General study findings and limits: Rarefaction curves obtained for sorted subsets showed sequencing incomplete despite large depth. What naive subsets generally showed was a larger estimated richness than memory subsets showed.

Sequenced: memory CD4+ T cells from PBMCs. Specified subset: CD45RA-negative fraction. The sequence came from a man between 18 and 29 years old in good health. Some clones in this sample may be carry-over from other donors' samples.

The CDR3, as DNA: TGTGCCAGCAGCCCTCGTGGCGGAACATACGAGCAGTACTTC. This gives the protein CASSPRGGTYEQYF. The chain carries TRBV5-4 and TRBJ2-7; D not resolved. The CDR3 spans 14 residues. The germline V gene has CDR1 SGHNT and CDR2 YYREEE (reference sequence). V was pared by 4 bases and J by 4 bases, with 15 bases between.